This is a list of T cell receptor beta chains from one sample in a study of CD8 T cells in Susac syndrome. TCRdb called the immunoSEQ multiplex PCR reads again in MiXCR, with one record for every CDR3 protein. The repertoire has 75,000 to 80,000 distinct CDR3 sequences, around 94% of them found once; the top ten carry roughly 0.5%. The sequencing input was CD8+ T cells from PBMCs. These receptors were obtained from a human donor with Susac syndrome. Both conserved end residues are part of each CDR3. D genes are given only for firm matches. Rows may omit the clone size; those that give it use once, few, many or a size class.

TGTGCCAGCAGTCCTACTCCAACAGGGATGGAGCAGTACTTC	CASSPTPTGMEQYF	TRBV6-5	TRBJ2-7	once	NA
TGTGCCAGCAGCTTAGATTTAGGGCTCGAGCAGTACTTC	CASSLDLGLEQYF	TRBV11-2	TRBJ2-7	NA	NA
TGTGCCAGCAGCTTAGGGGTCAGACCCTACGAGCAGTACTTC	CASSLGVRPYEQYF	TRBV7-9	TRBJ2-7	NA	NA
TGTGCCAGCACTCCCAGGGACAGGGCATTCCAAGAGACCCAGTACTTC	CASTPRDRAFQETQYF	TRBV28	TRBJ2-5	few	TRBD1
TGCAGTGCTAGATCCTTAGGGGTGGTCTACGAGCAGTACTTC	CSARSLGVVYEQYF	TRBV20-1	TRBJ2-7	NA	NA
TGCAGTGCTAGAGCGGGGGTGTGGAATGAGCAGTTCTTC	CSARAGVWNEQFF	TRBV20-1	TRBJ2-1	NA	NA
TGCAGTGCTAGAACCCATTTAAACACCATATATTTT	CSARTHLNTIYF	TRBV20-1	TRBJ1-3	NA	NA
TGTGCCAGCTCACCTGAGGATATGCCTCAGCCCCAGCATTTT	CASSPEDMPQPQHF	TRBV18	TRBJ1-5	NA	NA
TGTGCCAGTAGAGACAGGAGGACCTATAATTCACCCCTCCACTTT	CASRDRRTYNSPLHF	TRBV19	TRBJ1-6	NA	NA
TGTGCCAGCAGCACCTCAAAAGCGGGGGGGCCTAGGTATGAGCAGTTCTTC	CASSTSKAGGPRYEQFF	TRBV7-9	TRBJ2-1	NA	TRBD2
TGCAGCGTTGTCCAGGGTCCTTTCTACGAGCAGTACTTC	CSVVQGPFYEQYF	TRBV29-1	TRBJ2-7	NA	NA
TGTGCCAGTAGAGGAGGGGACGAGCAGTACTTC	CASRGGDEQYF	TRBV19	TRBJ2-7	NA	NA
TGTGCCAGCAGCTCCCACAATGGCCCGGTGGTTGGTCAGCCCCAGCATTTT	CASSSHNGPVVGQPQHF	TRBV7-8	TRBJ1-5	NA	NA